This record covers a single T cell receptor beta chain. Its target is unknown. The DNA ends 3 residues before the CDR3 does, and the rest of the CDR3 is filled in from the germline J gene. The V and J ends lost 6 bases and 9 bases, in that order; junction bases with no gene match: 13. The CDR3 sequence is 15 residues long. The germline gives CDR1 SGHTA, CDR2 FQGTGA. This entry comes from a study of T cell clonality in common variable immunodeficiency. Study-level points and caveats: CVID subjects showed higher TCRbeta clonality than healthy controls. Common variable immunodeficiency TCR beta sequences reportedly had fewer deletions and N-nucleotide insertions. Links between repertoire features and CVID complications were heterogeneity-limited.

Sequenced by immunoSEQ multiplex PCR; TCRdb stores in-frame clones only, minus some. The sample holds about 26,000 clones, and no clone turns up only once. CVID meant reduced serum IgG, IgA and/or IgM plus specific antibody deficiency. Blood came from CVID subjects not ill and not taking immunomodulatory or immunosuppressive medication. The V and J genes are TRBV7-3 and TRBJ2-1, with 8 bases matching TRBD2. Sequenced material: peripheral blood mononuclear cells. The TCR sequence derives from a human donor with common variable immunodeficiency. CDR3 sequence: CASSPPGLELGEQFF. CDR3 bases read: TGTGCCAGCAGTCCTCCGGGACTAGAGCTCGGTGAG. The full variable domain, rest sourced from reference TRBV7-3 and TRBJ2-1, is GAGVSQTPSNKVTEKGKYVELRCDPISGHTALYWYRQSLGQGPEFLIYFQGTGAADDSGLPNDRFFAVRPEGSVSTLKIQRTERGDSAVYLCASSPPGLELGEQFFGPGTRLTVL.